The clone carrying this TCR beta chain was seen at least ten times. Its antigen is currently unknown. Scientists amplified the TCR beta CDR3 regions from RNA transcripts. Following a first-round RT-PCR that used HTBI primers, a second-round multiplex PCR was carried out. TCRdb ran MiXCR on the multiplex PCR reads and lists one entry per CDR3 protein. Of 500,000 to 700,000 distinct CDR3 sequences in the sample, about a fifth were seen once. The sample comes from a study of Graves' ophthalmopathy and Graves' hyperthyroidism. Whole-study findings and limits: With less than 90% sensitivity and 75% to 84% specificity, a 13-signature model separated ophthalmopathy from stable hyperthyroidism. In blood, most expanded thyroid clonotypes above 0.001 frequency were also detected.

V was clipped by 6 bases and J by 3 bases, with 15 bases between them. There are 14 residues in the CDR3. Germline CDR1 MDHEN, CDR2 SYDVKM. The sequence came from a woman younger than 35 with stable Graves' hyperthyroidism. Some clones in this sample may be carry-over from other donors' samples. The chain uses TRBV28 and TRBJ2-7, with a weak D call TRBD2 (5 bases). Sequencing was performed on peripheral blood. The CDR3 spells CASSRRGQRYEQYF. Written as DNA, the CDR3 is TGTGCCAGCAGCCGCCGCGGGCAGCGCTACGAGCAGTACTTC.